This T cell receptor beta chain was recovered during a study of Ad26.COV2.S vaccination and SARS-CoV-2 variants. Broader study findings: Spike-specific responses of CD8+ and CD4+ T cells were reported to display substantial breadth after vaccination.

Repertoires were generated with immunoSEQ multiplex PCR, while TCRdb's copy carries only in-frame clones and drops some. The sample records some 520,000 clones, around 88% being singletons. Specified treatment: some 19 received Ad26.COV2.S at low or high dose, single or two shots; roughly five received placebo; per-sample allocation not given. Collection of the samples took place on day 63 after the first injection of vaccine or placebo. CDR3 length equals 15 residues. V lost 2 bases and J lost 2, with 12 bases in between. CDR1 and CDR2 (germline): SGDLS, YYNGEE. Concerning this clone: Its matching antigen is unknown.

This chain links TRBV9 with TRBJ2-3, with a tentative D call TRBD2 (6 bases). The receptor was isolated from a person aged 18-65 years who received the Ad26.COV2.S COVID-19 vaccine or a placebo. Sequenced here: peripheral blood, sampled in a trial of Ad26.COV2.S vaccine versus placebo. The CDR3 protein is CASSVAAGSTDTQYF. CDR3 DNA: TGTGCCAGCAGCGTGGCTGCGGGATCCACAGATACGCAGTATTTT.